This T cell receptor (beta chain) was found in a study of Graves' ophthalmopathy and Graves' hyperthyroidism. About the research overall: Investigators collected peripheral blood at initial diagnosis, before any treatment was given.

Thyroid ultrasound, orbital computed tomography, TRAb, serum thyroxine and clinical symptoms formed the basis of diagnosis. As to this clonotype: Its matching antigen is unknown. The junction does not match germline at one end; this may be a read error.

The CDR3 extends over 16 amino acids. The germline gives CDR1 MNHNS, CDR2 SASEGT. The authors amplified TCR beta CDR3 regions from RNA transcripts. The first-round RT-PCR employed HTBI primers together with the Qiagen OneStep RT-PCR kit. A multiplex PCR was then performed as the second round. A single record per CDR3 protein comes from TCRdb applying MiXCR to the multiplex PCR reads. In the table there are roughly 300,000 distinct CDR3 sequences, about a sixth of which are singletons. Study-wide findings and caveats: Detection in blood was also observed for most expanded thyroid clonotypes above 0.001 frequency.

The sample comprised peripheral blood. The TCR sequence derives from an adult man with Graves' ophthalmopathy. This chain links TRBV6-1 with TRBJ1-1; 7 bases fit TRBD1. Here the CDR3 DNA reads TGTGCCAGCAGTCGCGGACAGGCATGGGGGCACACTGAAGCTTGCTTT. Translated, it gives CASSRGQAWGHTEACF.